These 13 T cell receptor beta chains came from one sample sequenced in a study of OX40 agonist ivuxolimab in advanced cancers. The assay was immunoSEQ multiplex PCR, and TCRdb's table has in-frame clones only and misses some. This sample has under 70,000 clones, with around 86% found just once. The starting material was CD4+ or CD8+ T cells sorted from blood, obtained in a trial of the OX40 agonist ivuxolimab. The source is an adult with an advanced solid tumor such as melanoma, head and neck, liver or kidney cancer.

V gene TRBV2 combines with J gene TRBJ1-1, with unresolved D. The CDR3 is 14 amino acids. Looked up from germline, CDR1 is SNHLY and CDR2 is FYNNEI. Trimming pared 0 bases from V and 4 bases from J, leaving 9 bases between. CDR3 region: CASSEAMVSTEAFF. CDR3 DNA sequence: TGTGCCAGCAGTGAAGCGATGGTGAGCACTGAAGCTTTCTTT.

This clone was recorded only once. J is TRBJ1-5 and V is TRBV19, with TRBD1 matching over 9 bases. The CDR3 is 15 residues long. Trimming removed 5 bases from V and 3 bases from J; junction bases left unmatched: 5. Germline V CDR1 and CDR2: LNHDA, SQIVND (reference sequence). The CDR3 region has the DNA TGTGCCAGTAGTGGAGGGACAGGGTTCAATCAGCCCCAGCATTTT. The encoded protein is CASSGGTGFNQPQHF.

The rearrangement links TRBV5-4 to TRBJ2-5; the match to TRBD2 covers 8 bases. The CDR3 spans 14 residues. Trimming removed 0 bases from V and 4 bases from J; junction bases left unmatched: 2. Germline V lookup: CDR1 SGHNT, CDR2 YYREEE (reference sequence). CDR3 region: CASSLAGGRETQYF. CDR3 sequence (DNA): TGTGCCAGCAGCTTGGCGGGAGGGCGAGAGACCCAGTACTTC.

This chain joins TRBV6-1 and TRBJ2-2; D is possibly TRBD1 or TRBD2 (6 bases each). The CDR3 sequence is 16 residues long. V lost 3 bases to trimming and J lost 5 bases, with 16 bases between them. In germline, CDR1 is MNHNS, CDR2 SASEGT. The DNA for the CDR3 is TGTGCCAGCAGTGATGTGGGGGGCGTTGTGACCGGGGAGCTGTTTTTT. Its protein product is CASSDVGGVVTGELFF.

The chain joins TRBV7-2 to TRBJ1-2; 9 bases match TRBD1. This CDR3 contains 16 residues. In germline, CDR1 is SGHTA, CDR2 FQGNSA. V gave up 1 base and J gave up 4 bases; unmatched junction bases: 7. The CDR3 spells CASSLVPGTGIYGYTF. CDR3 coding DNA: TGTGCCAGCAGCTTAGTTCCCGGGACAGGGATCTATGGCTACACCTTC.

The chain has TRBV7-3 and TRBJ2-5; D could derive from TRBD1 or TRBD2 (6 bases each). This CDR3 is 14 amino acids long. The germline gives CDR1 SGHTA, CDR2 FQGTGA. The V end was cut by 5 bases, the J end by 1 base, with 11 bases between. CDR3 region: CASSMEGGQETQYF. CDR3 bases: TGTGCCAGCAGCATGGAGGGGGGCCAAGAGACCCAGTACTTC. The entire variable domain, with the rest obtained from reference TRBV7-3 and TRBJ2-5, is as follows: GAGVSQTPSNKVTEKGKYVELRCDPISGHTALYWYRQSLGQGPEFLIYFQGTGAADDSGLPNDRFFAVRPEGSVSTLKIQRTERGDSAVYLCASSMEGGQETQYFGPGTRLLVL.

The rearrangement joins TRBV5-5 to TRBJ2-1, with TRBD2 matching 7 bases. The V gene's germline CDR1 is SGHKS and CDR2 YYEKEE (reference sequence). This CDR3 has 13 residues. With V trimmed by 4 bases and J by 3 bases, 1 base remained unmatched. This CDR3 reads CASSRGSYNEQFF. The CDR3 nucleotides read TGTGCCAGCAGCCGCGGGAGCTACAATGAGCAGTTCTTC.

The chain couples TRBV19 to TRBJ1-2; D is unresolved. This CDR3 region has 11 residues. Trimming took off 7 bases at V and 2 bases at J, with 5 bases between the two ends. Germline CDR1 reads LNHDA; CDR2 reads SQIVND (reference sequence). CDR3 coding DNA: TGTGCCAGTACCCGGAACTATGGCTACACCTTC. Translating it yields CASTRNYGYTF.

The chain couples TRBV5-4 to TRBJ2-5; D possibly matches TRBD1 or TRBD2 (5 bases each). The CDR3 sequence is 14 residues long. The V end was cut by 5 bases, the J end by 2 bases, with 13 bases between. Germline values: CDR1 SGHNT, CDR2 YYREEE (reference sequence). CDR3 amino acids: CASSTRDGQETQYF. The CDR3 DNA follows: TGTGCCAGCAGTACCCGGGACGGGCAAGAGACCCAGTACTTC.

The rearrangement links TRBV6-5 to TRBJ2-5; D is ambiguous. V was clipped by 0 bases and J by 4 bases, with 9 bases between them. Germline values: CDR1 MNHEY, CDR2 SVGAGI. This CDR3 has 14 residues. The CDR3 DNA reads TGTGCCAGCAGTTACTCTTCGCGAGGAGAGACCCAGTACTTC. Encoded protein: CASSYSSRGETQYF.

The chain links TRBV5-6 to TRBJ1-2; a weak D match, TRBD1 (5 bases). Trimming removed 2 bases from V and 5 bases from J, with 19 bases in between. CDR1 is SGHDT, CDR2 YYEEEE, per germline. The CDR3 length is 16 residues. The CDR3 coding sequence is TGTGCCAGCAGCTTCCCCTCCGGGGGAGGCCCATATGGCTACACCTTC. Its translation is CASSFPSGGGPYGYTF.

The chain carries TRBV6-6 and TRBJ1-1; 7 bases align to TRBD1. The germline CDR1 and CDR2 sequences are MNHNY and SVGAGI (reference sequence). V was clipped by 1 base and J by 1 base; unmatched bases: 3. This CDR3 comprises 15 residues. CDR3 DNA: TGTGCCAGCAGTTACTACCGACAGGGGAACACTGAAGCTTTCTTT. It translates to CASSYYRQGNTEAFF.

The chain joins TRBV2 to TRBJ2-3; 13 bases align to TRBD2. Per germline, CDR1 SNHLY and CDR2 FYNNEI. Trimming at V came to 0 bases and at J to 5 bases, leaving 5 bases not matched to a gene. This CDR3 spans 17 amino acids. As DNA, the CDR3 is TGTGCCAGCAGTGAAGCGGGGGGACTAGCGGGAAAAGATACGCAGTATTTT. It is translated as CASSEAGGLAGKDTQYF. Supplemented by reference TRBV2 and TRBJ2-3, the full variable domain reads EPEVTQTPSHQVTQMGQEVILRCVPISNHLYFYWYRQILGQKVEFLVSFYNNEISEKSEIFDDQFSVERPDGSNFTLKIRSTKLEDSAMYFCASSEAGGLAGKDTQYFGPGTRLTVL.